These T cell receptor beta chains were read from a single sample in a study of human T cells and chemical hapten exposure. TCRdb redid the calling of the RACE reads with MiXCR, one entry per CDR3 protein. The table lists approximately 74,000 distinct CDR3 sequences, 25% to 40% of them singletons. Sequencing used whole blood, obtained in connection with sensitization to the hapten diphenylcyclopropenone (DPC). The receptors were sampled from a man aged 40-50 years with alopecia areata. Some clones in this sample may be carry-over from other donors' samples. Both conserved end residues are part of each CDR3. A D gene is named only where the DNA matches it firmly. The listing skips clone size in some rows; elsewhere it reads once, few, many or a size class.

size,length,V,J,D,CDR3,DNA
few,14,TRBV20-1,TRBJ2-1,.,CSASKGHSYNEQFF,TGCAGTGCTAGTAAGGGGCACTCCTACAATGAGCAGTTCTTC
few,13,TRBV18,TRBJ1-1,.,CASSPSLIAEAFF,TGTGCCAGCTCACCAAGTCTTATCGCTGAAGCTTTCTTT
.,15,TRBV7-2,TRBJ2-1,TRBD2,CASSLEGTTLNEQFF,TGTGCCAGCAGCTTAGAAGGGACTACTCTCAATGAGCAGTTCTTC
.,14,TRBV28,TRBJ2-7,.,CASSPEDSELEQYF,TGTGCCAGCAGTCCAGAGGACTCCGAGCTCGAGCAGTACTTC
.,14,TRBV28,TRBJ2-7,.,CASTGSGGFYEQYF,TGTGCCAGCACGGGTAGCGGCGGATTCTACGAGCAGTACTTC
few,15,TRBV6-2/TRBV6-3,TRBJ2-3,TRBD2,CASSSLLAGGDTQYF,TGTGCCAGCAGTTCCTTACTAGCGGGAGGAGATACGCAGTATTTT
.,15,TRBV11-2,TRBJ1-2,.,CASSLDRTPNYGYTF,TGTGCCAGCAGCTTAGATAGGACGCCGAACTATGGCTACACCTTC
few,13,TRBV7-8,TRBJ2-7,TRBD1,CASSLVQDREQYF,TGTGCCAGCAGCTTAGTTCAGGACAGGGAGCAGTACTTC
.,12,TRBV14,TRBJ2-7,.,CASGQVSYEQYF,TGTGCCAGCGGGCAGGTCTCCTACGAGCAGTACTTC
.,17,TRBV19,TRBJ1-5,.,CASSIAWDLYSNQPQHF,TGTGCCAGTAGTATAGCATGGGATCTCTATAGCAATCAGCCCCAGCATTTT
many,19,TRBV20-1,TRBJ1-3,.,CSARRPSPKRPYSGNTIYF,TGCAGTGCTAGGAGGCCTTCTCCTAAACGACCTTACTCTGGAAACACCATATATTTT
.,15,TRBV7-3,TRBJ2-1,TRBD1,CASSKGQGPYNEQFF,TGTGCCAGCAGCAAGGGACAGGGGCCCTACAATGAGCAGTTCTTC
.,20,TRBV5-4,TRBJ2-3,.,CASSLVVLEEGARPTDTQYF,TGTGCCAGCAGCTTGGTGGTCCTAGAGGAGGGGGCAAGACCCACAGATACGCAGTATTTT
.,16,TRBV5-5,TRBJ2-1,TRBD2,CASSLGGTSGGSEQFF,TGTGCCAGCAGCTTGGGAGGGACTAGCGGGGGGAGTGAGCAGTTCTTC
few,17,TRBV11-2,TRBJ2-1,TRBD2,CASSLVAGAAGYNEQFF,TGTGCCAGCAGCTTAGTAGCGGGAGCGGCAGGGTACAATGAGCAGTTCTTC
.,15,TRBV2,TRBJ2-4,.,CASSADVGVKNIQYF,TGTGCCAGCAGTGCAGACGTTGGGGTCAAAAACATTCAGTACTTC
few,16,TRBV10-3,TRBJ2-3,TRBD2,CAISEEREGPTDTQYF,TGTGCCATCAGTGAAGAGCGGGAGGGCCCCACAGATACGCAGTATTTT
few,13,TRBV28,TRBJ1-5,.,CASRDTSNQPQHF,TGTGCCAGCCGGGACACCAGCAATCAGCCCCAGCATTTT
.,13,TRBV27,TRBJ1-1,.,CASSSIRGTEAFF,TGTGCCAGCAGTTCTATACGCGGTACTGAAGCTTTCTTT
few,16,TRBV10-3,TRBJ2-1,TRBD2,CAIRMTSGRAENEQFF,TGTGCCATCAGAATGACTAGCGGGAGGGCCGAAAATGAGCAGTTCTTC
few,11,TRBV29-1,TRBJ2-3,.,CSVARTDTQYF,TGCAGCGTTGCCAGGACAGATACGCAGTATTTT
.,13,TRBV7-2,TRBJ2-3,.,CASRPSGAHTQYF,TGTGCCAGCAGACCTAGTGGGGCCCATACGCAGTATTTT
.,12,TRBV11-3,TRBJ2-1,.,CASSPAGVEQFF,TGTGCCAGCAGCCCAGCAGGCGTCGAGCAGTTCTTC
few,16,TRBV28,TRBJ2-3,.,CASSIGSRVGTDTQYF,TGTGCCAGCAGCATAGGGAGCAGGGTAGGCACAGATACGCAGTATTTT
few,15,TRBV6-5,TRBJ1-2,TRBD1,CASSPDRGLRNGYTF,TGTGCCAGCAGTCCAGATAGGGGGCTTAGGAATGGCTACACCTTC
.,17,TRBV11-2,TRBJ1-3,TRBD1,CASSPRTGEGSGNTIYF,TGTGCCAGCAGCCCCCGGACAGGGGAGGGCTCTGGAAACACCATATATTTT
.,15,TRBV28,TRBJ1-4,TRBD1,CASSFPGTGSEKLFF,TGTGCCAGCAGTTTCCCTGGGACAGGGAGTGAAAAACTGTTTTTT
few,15,TRBV7-3,TRBJ2-7,TRBD2,CASSLSRAGNYEQYF,TGTGCCAGCAGCTTATCGAGAGCGGGAAACTACGAGCAGTACTTC
few,11,TRBV10-3,TRBJ2-1,.,CAISEENEQFF,TGTGCCATCAGCGAAGAGAATGAGCAGTTCTTC
.,14,TRBV7-9,TRBJ1-2,.,CASSSPGEPYGYTF,TGTGCCAGCAGCTCCCCAGGGGAGCCCTATGGCTACACCTTC
.,15,TRBV7-8,TRBJ1-5,.,CASSLEQGVNQPQHF,TGTGCCAGCAGCTTAGAACAGGGAGTCAATCAGCCCCAGCATTTT
few,15,TRBV11-2,TRBJ1-5,TRBD1,CASSLDRSGNQPQHF,TGTGCCAGCAGCCTGGACAGGTCGGGCAATCAGCCCCAGCATTTT
.,18,TRBV28,TRBJ2-1,TRBD2,CASSSRTSGSLGYNEQFF,TGTGCCAGCAGTTCCCGGACTAGCGGGAGCTTGGGCTACAATGAGCAGTTCTTC
many,17,TRBV7-9,TRBJ2-4,.,CASSGGPLDPISNIQYF,TGTGCCAGCAGCGGAGGCCCTCTCGACCCTATAAGTAACATTCAGTACTTC
few,13,TRBV4-2,TRBJ2-6,.,CASSQGEANVLTF,TGTGCCAGCAGCCAGGGGGAGGCCAACGTCCTGACTTTC
.,13,TRBV28,TRBJ2-5,.,CASSLQGPRTQYF,TGTGCCAGCAGTTTGCAGGGTCCTCGGACCCAGTACTTC
many,16,TRBV6-2/TRBV6-3,TRBJ1-5,.,CASSSIRSDRNQPQHF,TGTGCCAGCAGTTCGATCAGATCGGACAGAAATCAGCCCCAGCATTTT
few,15,TRBV28,TRBJ2-7,TRBD1,CASSLLGTGGYEQYF,TGTGCCAGCAGTTTACTCGGGACAGGGGGCTACGAGCAGTACTTC
few,16,TRBV7-9,TRBJ1-3,TRBD1,CASSLGRDRSGNTIYF,TGTGCCAGCAGCTTAGGCCGGGACAGGAGTGGAAACACCATATATTTT
few,13,TRBV28,TRBJ1-1,.,CVVVGLRGTEAFF,TGTGTAGTTGTGGGGCTCCGAGGGACTGAAGCTTTCTTT